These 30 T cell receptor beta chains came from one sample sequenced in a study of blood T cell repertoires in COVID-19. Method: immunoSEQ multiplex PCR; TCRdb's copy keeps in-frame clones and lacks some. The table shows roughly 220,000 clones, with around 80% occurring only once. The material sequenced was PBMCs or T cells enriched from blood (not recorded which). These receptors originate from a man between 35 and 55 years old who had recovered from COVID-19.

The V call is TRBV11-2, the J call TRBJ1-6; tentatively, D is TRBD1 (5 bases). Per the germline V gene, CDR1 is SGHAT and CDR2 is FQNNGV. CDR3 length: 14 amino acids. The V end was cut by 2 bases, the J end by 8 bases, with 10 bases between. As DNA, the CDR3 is TGTGCCAGCAGCTTAACCAGCAGGGATTCACCCCTCCACTTT. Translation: CASSLTSRDSPLHF. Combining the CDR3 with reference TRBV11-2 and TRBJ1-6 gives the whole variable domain EAGVAQSPRYKIIEKRQSVAFWCNPISGHATLYWYQQILGQGPKLLIQFQNNGVVDDSQLPKDRFSAERLKGVDSTLKIQPAKLEDSAVYLCASSLTSRDSPLHFGNGTRLTVT.

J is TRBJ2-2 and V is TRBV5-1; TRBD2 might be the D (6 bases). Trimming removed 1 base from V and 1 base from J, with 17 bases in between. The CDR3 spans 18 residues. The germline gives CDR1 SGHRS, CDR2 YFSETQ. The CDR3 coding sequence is TGCGCCAGCAGCTTGACGTTTCATAGGAGGGTGAACACCGGGGAGCTGTTTTTT. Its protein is CASSLTFHRRVNTGELFF.

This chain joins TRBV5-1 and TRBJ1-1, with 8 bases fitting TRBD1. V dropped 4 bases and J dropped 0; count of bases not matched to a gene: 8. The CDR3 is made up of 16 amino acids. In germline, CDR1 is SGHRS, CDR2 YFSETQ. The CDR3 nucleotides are TGCGCCAGCAGCGCAGGGCAGGGGGCTTTGAACACTGAAGCTTTCTTT. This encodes CASSAGQGALNTEAFF.

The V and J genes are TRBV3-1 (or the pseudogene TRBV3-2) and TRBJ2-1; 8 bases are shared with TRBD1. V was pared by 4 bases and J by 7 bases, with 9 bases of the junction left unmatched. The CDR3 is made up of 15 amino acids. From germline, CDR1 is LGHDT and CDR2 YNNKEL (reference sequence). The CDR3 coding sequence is TGTGCCAGCAGCCGCCTGACAGGGGTCGGGAATGAGCAGTTCTTC. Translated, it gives CASSRLTGVGNEQFF.

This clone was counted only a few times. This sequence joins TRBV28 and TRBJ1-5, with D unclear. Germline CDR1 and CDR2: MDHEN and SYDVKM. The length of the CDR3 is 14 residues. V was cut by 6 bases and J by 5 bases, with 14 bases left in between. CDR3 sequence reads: CASSYQLGDQPQHF. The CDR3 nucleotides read TGTGCCAGCAGCTACCAATTGGGCGATCAGCCCCAGCATTTT.

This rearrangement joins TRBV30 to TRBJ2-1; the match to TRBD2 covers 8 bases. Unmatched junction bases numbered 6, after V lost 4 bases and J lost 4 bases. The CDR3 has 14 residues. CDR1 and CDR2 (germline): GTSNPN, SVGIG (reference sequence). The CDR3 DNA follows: TGTGCCTGGACCCTTAGCGGGGTTTACAATGAGCAGTTCTTC. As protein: CAWTLSGVYNEQFF.

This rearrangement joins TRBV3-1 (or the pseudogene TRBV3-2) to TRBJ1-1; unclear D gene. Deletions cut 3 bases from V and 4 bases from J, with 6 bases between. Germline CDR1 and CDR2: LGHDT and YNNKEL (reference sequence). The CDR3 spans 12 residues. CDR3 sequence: CASSHQFTEAFF. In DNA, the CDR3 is TGTGCCAGCAGCCACCAATTCACTGAAGCTTTCTTT.

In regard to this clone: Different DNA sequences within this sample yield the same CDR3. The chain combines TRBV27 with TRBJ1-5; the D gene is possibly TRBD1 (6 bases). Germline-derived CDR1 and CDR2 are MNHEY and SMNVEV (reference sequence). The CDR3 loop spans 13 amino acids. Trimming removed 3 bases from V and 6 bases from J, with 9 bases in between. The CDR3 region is CASSLGAGQPQHF. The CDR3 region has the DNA TGTGCCAGCAGTTTGGGGGCGGGTCAGCCCCAGCATTTT.

CDR3 DNA: TGTGCCAGCAGCCCAACCGACAGGCGGCGCGCTGAAGCTTTCTTT. It translates to CASSPTDRRRAEAFF. The chain uses TRBV9 and TRBJ1-1; TRBD1 might be the D (6 bases). The germline CDR1 and CDR2 sequences are SGDLS and YYNGEE. CDR3 length: 15 amino acids. V was clipped by 4 bases and J by 6 bases, with 19 bases between them. The full variable domain, in which reference TRBV9 and TRBJ1-1 provide the parts outside the CDR3, is DSGVTQTPKHLITATGQRVTLRCSPRSGDLSVYWYQQSLDQGLQFLIQYYNGEERAKGNILERFSAQQFPDLHSELNLSSLELGDSALYFCASSPTDRRRAEAFFGQGTRLTVV.

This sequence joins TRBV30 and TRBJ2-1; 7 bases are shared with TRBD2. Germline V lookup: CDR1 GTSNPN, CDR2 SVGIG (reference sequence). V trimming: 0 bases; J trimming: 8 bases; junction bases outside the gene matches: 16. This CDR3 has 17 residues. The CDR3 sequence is CAWSVSSTGTNAHEQFF. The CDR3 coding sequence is TGTGCCTGGAGTGTGTCCTCGACCGGGACTAACGCCCATGAGCAGTTCTTC.

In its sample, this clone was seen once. CDR3 bases: TGTGCCACCCAATCCGGGACAGCATACGAGCAGTACTTC. This translates into CATQSGTAYEQYF. The rearrangement joins TRBV15 to TRBJ2-7; 7 bases are a match to TRBD1. The CDR3 consists of 13 residues. V was clipped by 8 bases and J by 4 bases; unmatched bases: 8. CDR1 is LNHNV, CDR2 YYDKDF, per germline (reference sequence).

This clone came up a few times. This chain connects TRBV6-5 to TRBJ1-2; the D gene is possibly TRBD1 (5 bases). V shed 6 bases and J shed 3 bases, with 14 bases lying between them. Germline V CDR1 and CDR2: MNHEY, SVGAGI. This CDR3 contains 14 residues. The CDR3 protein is CASSGARGDYGYTF. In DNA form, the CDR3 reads TGTGCCAGCAGCGGTGCGCGGGGCGACTATGGCTACACCTTC.

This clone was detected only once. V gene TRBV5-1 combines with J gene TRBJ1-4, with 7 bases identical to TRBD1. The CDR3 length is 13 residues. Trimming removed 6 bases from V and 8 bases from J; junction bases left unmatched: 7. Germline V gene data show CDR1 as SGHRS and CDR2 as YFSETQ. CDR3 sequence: CASKTGTNEKLFF. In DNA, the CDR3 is TGCGCCAGCAAGACAGGGACCAACGAAAAACTGTTTTTT. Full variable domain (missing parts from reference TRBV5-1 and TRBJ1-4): KAGVTQTPRYLIKTRGQQVTLSCSPISGHRSVSWYQQTPGQGLQFLFEYFSETQRNKGNFPGRFSGRQFSNSRSEMNVSTLELGDSALYLCASKTGTNEKLFFGSGTQLSVL.

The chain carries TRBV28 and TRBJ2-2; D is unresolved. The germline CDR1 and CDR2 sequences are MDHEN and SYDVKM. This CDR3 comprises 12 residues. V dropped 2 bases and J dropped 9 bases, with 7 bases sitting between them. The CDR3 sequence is CASSLITRELFF. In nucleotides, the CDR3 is TGTGCCAGCAGTTTAATAACTCGGGAGCTGTTTTTT. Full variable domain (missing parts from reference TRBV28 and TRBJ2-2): DVKVTQSSRYLVKRTGEKVFLECVQDMDHENMFWYRQDPGLGLRLIYFSYDVKMKEKGDIPEGYSVSREKKERFSLILESASTNQTSMYLCASSLITRELFFGEGSRLTVL.

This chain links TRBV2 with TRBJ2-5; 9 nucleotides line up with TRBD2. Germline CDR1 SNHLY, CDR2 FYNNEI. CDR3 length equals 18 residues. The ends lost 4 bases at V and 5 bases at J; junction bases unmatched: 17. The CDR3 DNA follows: TGTGCCAGCAGTGGAGGTCTGGAGGGTAGCGGGAGACGGGAGACCCAGTACTTC. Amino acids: CASSGGLEGSGRRETQYF.

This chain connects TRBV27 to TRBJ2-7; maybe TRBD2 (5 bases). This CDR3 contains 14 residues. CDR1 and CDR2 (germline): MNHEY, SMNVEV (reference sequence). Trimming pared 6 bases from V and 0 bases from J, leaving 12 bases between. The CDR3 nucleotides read TGTGCCAGCAGATTGATGGGGAGCTCCTACGAGCAGTACTTC. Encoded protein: CASRLMGSSYEQYF.

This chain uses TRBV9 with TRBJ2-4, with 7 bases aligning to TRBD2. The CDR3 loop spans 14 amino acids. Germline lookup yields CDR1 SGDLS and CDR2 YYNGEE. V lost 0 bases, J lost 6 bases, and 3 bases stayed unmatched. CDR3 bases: TGTGCCAGCAGCGTAGATCCGGGAGGAAACATTCAGTACTTC. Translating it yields CASSVDPGGNIQYF.

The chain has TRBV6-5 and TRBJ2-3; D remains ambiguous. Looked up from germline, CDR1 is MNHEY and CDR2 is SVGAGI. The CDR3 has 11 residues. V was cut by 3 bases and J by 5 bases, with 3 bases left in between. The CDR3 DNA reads TGTGCCAGCAGTTATAAAGATACGCAGTATTTT. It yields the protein CASSYKDTQYF.

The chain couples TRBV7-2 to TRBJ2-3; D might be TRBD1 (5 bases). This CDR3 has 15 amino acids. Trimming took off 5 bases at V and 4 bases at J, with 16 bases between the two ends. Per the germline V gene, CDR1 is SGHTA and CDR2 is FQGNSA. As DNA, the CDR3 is TGTGCCAGCAGCCCCCAGGGCGTAGGGGCAGATACGCAGTATTTT. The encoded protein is CASSPQGVGADTQYF.

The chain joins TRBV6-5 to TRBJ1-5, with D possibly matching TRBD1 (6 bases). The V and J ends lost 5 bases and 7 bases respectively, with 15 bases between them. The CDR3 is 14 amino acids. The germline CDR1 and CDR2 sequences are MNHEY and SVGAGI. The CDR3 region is CASSPTGLQQPQHF. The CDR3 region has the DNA TGTGCCAGCAGTCCAACAGGGCTCCAACAGCCCCAGCATTTT.

CDR3 nucleotide sequence: TGTGCCAGCAGCCTACGGGTACCGTTCGGGGAACTGTTTTTT. Its translation is CASSLRVPFGELFF. The chain joins TRBV14 to TRBJ1-4; D gene uncertain. V shed 4 bases and J shed 12 bases, with 18 bases lying between them. This CDR3 is built from 14 residues. CDR1 and CDR2 from the germline V gene are SGHDN and FVKESK.

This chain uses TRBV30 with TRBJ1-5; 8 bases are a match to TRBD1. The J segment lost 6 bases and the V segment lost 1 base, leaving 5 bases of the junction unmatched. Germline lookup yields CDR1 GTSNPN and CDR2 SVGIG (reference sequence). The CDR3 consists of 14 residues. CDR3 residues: CAWSAGQATQPQHF. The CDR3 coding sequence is TGTGCCTGGAGTGCGGGACAGGCGACTCAGCCCCAGCATTTT.

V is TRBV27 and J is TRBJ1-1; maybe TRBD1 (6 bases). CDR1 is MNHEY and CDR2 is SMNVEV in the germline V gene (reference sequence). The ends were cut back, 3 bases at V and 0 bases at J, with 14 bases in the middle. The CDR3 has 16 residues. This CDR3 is CASSLVPGQLNTEAFF. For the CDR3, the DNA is TGTGCCAGCAGTTTGGTCCCCGGACAGCTGAACACTGAAGCTTTCTTT.

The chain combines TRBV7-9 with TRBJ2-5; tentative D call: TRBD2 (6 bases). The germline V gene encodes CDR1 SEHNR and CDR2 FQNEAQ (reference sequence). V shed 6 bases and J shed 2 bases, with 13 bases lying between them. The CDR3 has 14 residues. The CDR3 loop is CASSAPGGQETQYF. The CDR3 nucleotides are TGTGCCAGCAGTGCCCCTGGGGGGCAAGAGACCCAGTACTTC.

The CDR3 DNA is TGTGCCAGCAGTTACTCGGCTGCCGCCAAAAACATTCAGTACTTC. This gives the protein CASSYSAAAKNIQYF. J is TRBJ2-4 and V is TRBV6-6; D call uncertain. Germline V lookup: CDR1 MNHNY, CDR2 SVGAGI (reference sequence). Trimming removed 0 bases from V and 1 base from J, with 7 bases in between. The CDR3 has 15 amino acids.

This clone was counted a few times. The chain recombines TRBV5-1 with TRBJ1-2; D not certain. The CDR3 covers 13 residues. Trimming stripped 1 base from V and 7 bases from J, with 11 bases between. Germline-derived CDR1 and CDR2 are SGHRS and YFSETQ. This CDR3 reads CASSLTGSAGYTF. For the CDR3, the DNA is TGCGCCAGCAGCTTGACGGGGTCGGCTGGCTACACCTTC. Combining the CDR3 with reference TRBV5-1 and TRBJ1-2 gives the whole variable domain KAGVTQTPRYLIKTRGQQVTLSCSPISGHRSVSWYQQTPGQGLQFLFEYFSETQRNKGNFPGRFSGRQFSNSRSEMNVSTLELGDSALYLCASSLTGSAGYTFGSGTRLTVV.

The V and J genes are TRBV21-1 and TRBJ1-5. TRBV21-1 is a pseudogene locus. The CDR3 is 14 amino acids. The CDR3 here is CASSLPGGVQPQHF. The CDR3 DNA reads TGTGCCAGCAGCCTTCCAGGAGGGGTTCAGCCCCAGCATTTT.

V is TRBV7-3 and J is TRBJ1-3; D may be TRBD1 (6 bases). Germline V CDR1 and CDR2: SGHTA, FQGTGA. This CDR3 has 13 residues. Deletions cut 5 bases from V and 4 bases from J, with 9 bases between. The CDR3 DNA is TGTGCCAGCAGCACAGGGCAGGGAAACACCATATATTTT. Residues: CASSTGQGNTIYF.

Written as DNA, the CDR3 is TGTGCCAGCAGCTTAAACCCCGGGATCTCTGGAAACACCATATATTTT. This encodes CASSLNPGISGNTIYF. This chain links TRBV5-5 with TRBJ1-3; D remains ambiguous. CDR3 size: 16 residues. In germline, CDR1 is SGHKS, CDR2 YYEKEE (reference sequence). Trimming left V 2 bases short and J 0 bases short, with 12 bases between.

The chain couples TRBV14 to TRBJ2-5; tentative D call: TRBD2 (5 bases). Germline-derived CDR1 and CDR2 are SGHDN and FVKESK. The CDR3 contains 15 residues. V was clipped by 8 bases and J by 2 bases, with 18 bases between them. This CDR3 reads CASSKALGGQETQYF. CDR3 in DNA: TGTGCCAGCTCCAAGGCCTTGGGCGGGCAAGAGACCCAGTACTTC.